The text below deals with one T cell receptor beta chain. The antigen is not known. The data derive from a study of T-cell memory formation after mild COVID-19. Germline CDR1 LNHNV, CDR2 YYDKDF (reference sequence). The CDR3 is 13 residues long. V lost 2 bases, J lost 2 bases, and 4 bases lay in between. General observations from the study: Nothing showed for sure that second-wave clones peaking on day 37 were SARS-CoV-2 specific. Clones contracting across day 15 to 85 had a balanced CD4/CD8 profile; later expanding clones leaned CD4+. The CD4+ clones that contracted clustered mainly within CM and EM, and the CD8+ clones concentrated in EMRA.

MiXCR, run by TCRdb on the 5' RACE reads, gives a single entry per CDR3 protein. The sample holds 110,000 to 150,000 distinct CDR3 sequences, about 14% seen once. Sequences were obtained from PBMCs or a T cell subset sorted from them (not recorded which). The clonotype originates from an adult woman who had mild COVID-19 (a few samples of this study predate the infection). Cell type and time point are not known. This chain connects TRBV15 to TRBJ1-5; D not resolved. CDR3 sequence: CATSRRGNQPQHF. CDR3 nucleotide sequence: TGTGCCACCAGCAGAAGGGGCAATCAGCCCCAGCATTTT.